The following is a T cell receptor (beta chain) sequence with its context. Its antigen is as yet unknown. This sample's time point: cycle 4 day 1 (C4D1), after 6 weeks of nivolumab. Each patient experienced a relapse that followed autologous stem cell transplantation, and brentuximab vedotin exposure varied. The sample belongs to a study of PD-1 blockade in classical Hodgkin lymphoma. About the research overall: Administration of nivolumab to patients was at 3 mg/kg intravenously every 2 weeks. Study results and limitations: Unlike CD8+ TCR diversity, which did not rise significantly by C4D1, CD4+ TCR diversity did. Nothing has yet pinned down what causes the repertoire differences, possibly disease activity or prior therapy. It was among complete responders that baseline diversity resembled that of newly diagnosed patients.

V was pared by 5 bases and J by 5 bases, with 10 bases between. The CDR3 length is 13 residues. CDR1 is SGHTA and CDR2 is FQGTGA in the germline V gene. Assay used: immunoSEQ multiplex PCR; TCRdb lists only in-frame clones, some missing. The profile shows 43,000 or so clones, roughly 78% of them singletons. Source: peripheral blood mononuclear cells (PBMCs), taken before the fourth cycle of nivolumab. This sequence was found in a human donor with classical Hodgkin lymphoma. This sequence joins TRBV7-3 and TRBJ2-1; possibly TRBD2 for D (6 bases). CDR3 bases: TGTGCCAGCAGCGGGGACTTGAACAATGAGCAGTTCTTC. Residues: CASSGDLNNEQFF. The full variable domain, completed using reference TRBV7-3 and TRBJ2-1, is GAGVSQTPSNKVTEKGKYVELRCDPISGHTALYWYRQSLGQGPEFLIYFQGTGAADDSGLPNDRFFAVRPEGSVSTLKIQRTERGDSAVYLCASSGDLNNEQFFGPGTRLTVL.